This TCR beta chain originates from a study of a mutant IDH1 vaccine in newly diagnosed glioma. In the study overall: Vaccination followed radiotherapy alone by 4-6 weeks, or accompanied temozolomide cycles. Mean patient age was around 40 years; roughly 62% were male and around 40% female. The earlier regimen, radiotherapy, temozolomide, or both, was most often both.

With regard to this clone: Its target is not known.

Time point described: week 5, during vaccination. In the vaccine, a single dose held 300 ug of the mutant IDH1 20-mer peptide, along with topical imiquimod. V dropped 5 bases and J dropped 6; count of bases not matched to a gene: 10. The CDR3 is 15 residues long. Germline lookup yields CDR1 SGHTA and CDR2 FQGTGA. Measured with immunoSEQ multiplex PCR; TCRdb has only the in-frame clones, and not every one. This sample has roughly 62,000 clones, with around 80% found just once. The sequence was collected from a woman in her forties or fifties with glioma. This chain connects TRBV7-3 to TRBJ2-7, with 10 bases identical to TRBD2. The source material was PBMCs, sampled from a glioma patient whose treatment included an IDH1 peptide vaccine. The CDR3 DNA follows: TGTGCCAGCAGCAGGGAGAGCGGGGGGGCCGCCGAGCAGTACTTC. It codes for CASSRESGGAAEQYF.